Presented here are 24 T cell receptor beta chains from one specimen sequenced in a study of cytomegalovirus exposure and HLA in healthy donors. The primer mix had 60 Vbeta and 13 Jbeta primers. The protocol was immunoSEQ multiplex PCR, while the TCRdb copy is restricted to in-frame clones and leaves out a portion. This table holds 250,000 to 350,000 clones, around 86% found once. Sample: PBMCs. These receptors all come from a man aged 40-49 years in good health and CMV-seropositive.

This chain connects TRBV9 to TRBJ2-7; D ambiguous. Germline lookup yields CDR1 SGDLS and CDR2 YYNGEE. Between the trimmed V and J ends, which lost 0 bases and 7 bases, there was a span of 11 bases. The length of the CDR3 is 13 residues. CDR3 sequence: CASSVGRVSEQYF. The CDR3, as DNA: TGTGCCAGCAGCGTAGGCCGCGTATCGGAGCAGTACTTC.

The chain recombines TRBV19 with TRBJ2-7, with 7 bases identical to TRBD1. The CDR3 loop spans 15 amino acids. Trimming at V came to 3 bases and at J to 2 bases, leaving 7 bases not matched to a gene. In germline, CDR1 is LNHDA, CDR2 SQIVND (reference sequence). The CDR3 DNA follows: TGTGCCAGTAGTATCGGAGACAGGGACCCCTACGAGCAGTACTTC. This encodes CASSIGDRDPYEQYF.

This clone was counted between two and nine times. J is TRBJ2-3 and V is TRBV28; 7 bases align to TRBD2. The CDR3 is made up of 15 amino acids. Losses at the gene ends were 4 bases for V and 9 bases for J; bases not matched to a gene: 13. Germline assignment: CDR1 MDHEN and CDR2 SYDVKM. The CDR3 bases are TGTGCCAGCAGTTCGTCTAGCGGAGGTGGGAGGACGCAGTATTTT. Translation gives CASSSSSGGGRTQYF.

The V call is TRBV18, the J call TRBJ1-3; D gene ambiguous. Germline lookup yields CDR1 KGHSH and CDR2 LQKENI. Trimming took 3 bases from V and 3 from J, leaving 15 bases between them. The CDR3 consists of 16 residues. This chain's CDR3 is CASSPGWGGGGNTIYF. CDR3 nucleotides: TGTGCCAGCTCACCTGGATGGGGTGGAGGTGGAAACACCATATATTTT.

This chain connects TRBV5-1 to TRBJ2-1; 8 bases line up with TRBD2. The CDR3 totals 14 residues. The V gene's germline CDR1 is SGHRS and CDR2 YFSETQ. V gave up 2 bases and J gave up 9 bases; unmatched junction bases: 7. CDR3 nucleotides: TGCGCCAGCAGCTTAGGCGGGAGGATTAGTGAGCAGTTCTTC. This gives the protein CASSLGGRISEQFF.

This clone appeared a few times. The V and J genes are TRBV5-6 and TRBJ1-1, with a tentative D call TRBD1 (5 bases). CDR1 and CDR2 from the germline V gene are SGHDT and YYEEEE. The V gene lost 2 bases and the J gene lost 3 bases, with 11 bases spanning the gap. The CDR3 is 14 residues long. The CDR3 loop is CASSFPQGHTEAFF. In DNA, the CDR3 is TGTGCCAGCAGCTTCCCTCAGGGCCACACTGAAGCTTTCTTT.

This chain connects TRBV5-6 to TRBJ2-5, with D perhaps matching TRBD2 (5 bases). From germline, CDR1 is SGHDT and CDR2 YYEEEE. V gave up 4 bases and J gave up 2 bases, with 12 bases separating them. This CDR3 region has 14 residues. The chain's CDR3 is CASSSWTGQETQYF. CDR3 nucleotide sequence: TGTGCCAGCAGCAGTTGGACGGGACAAGAGACCCAGTACTTC. Drawing the rest from reference TRBV5-6 and TRBJ2-5, the complete variable domain is DAGVTQSPTHLIKTRGQQVTLRCSPKSGHDTVSWYQQALGQGPQFIFQYYEEEERQRGNFPDRFSGHQFPNYSSELNVNALLLGDSALYLCASSSWTGQETQYFGPGTRLLVL.

In its sample, this clone was seen a few times. The DNA of the CDR3 is TGTGCCAGCGGACAGGGGAAGTCGAACACTGAAGCTTTCTTT. The encoded protein is CASGQGKSNTEAFF. The rearrangement uses TRBV5-5 and TRBJ1-1; 9 bases are shared with TRBD1. Trimming took 7 bases from V and 1 from J; bases not matched to a gene: 5. CDR3 length: 14 residues. In germline, CDR1 is SGHKS, CDR2 YYEKEE (reference sequence).

The rearrangement links TRBV9 to TRBJ2-1; TRBD2 aligns across 9 bases. With V trimmed by 0 bases and J by 8 bases, 9 bases remained unmatched. In germline, CDR1 is SGDLS, CDR2 YYNGEE. The CDR3 covers 16 residues. The CDR3 region is CASSVGGTSPGDEQFF. The CDR3 DNA follows: TGTGCCAGCAGCGTAGGCGGGACTAGCCCCGGCGATGAGCAGTTCTTC. Looking up the rest from reference TRBV9 and TRBJ2-1 gives the full variable domain: DSGVTQTPKHLITATGQRVTLRCSPRSGDLSVYWYQQSLDQGLQFLIQYYNGEERAKGNILERFSAQQFPDLHSELNLSSLELGDSALYFCASSVGGTSPGDEQFFGPGTRLTVL.

This chain uses TRBV5-4 with TRBJ1-2, with D perhaps TRBD1 (6 bases). Per germline, CDR1 SGHNT and CDR2 YYREEE (reference sequence). Between the trimmed V and J ends, which lost 4 bases and 9 bases, there was a span of 22 bases. CDR3 length: 15 residues. The CDR3 here is CASSQTITGQDSYTF. The CDR3 region has the DNA TGTGCCAGCAGCCAAACGATCACGGGACAAGATAGCTACACCTTC.

CDR3 loop: CASSLAAGGLGYTF. The DNA of the CDR3 is TGTGCCAGCAGCTTAGCAGCAGGAGGACTTGGCTACACCTTC. The chain employs TRBV7-9 and TRBJ1-2; D gene uncertain. Germline V gene data show CDR1 as SEHNR and CDR2 as FQNEAQ (reference sequence). Trimming left V 0 bases short and J 7 bases short, with 12 bases between. The CDR3 has 14 residues.

The chain recombines TRBV7-8 with TRBJ2-4; D not certain. Per the germline V gene, CDR1 is SGHVS and CDR2 is FQNEAQ. The CDR3 runs to 14 residues. V was trimmed by 5 bases and J by 6 bases, leaving 14 bases between them. DNA of the CDR3: TGTGCCAGCAGCCCCTCCCCGGCAGGAAACATTCAGTACTTC. This sequence encodes CASSPSPAGNIQYF.

This sequence joins TRBV7-8 and TRBJ2-7, with 10 bases matching TRBD2. This CDR3 has 16 residues. V lost 4 bases to trimming and J lost 3 bases; unmatched junction nucleotides: 9. CDR1 is SGHVS, CDR2 FQNEAQ, per germline. The CDR3, as DNA: TGTGCCAGCAGCTACGTGGGACTAGCGAACGACTACGAGCAGTACTTC. It encodes CASSYVGLANDYEQYF.

J is TRBJ2-3 and V is TRBV27; 7 positions agree with TRBD1. Germline V gene data show CDR1 as MNHEY and CDR2 as SMNVEV (reference sequence). CDR3 length: 14 amino acids. Losses at the gene ends were 4 bases for V and 5 bases for J; bases not matched to a gene: 6. The CDR3 region has the DNA TGTGCCAGCAGTTCGTCCCGGACAGGAGATACGCAGTATTTT. As protein: CASSSSRTGDTQYF.

The chain carries TRBV2 and TRBJ2-5; 11 bases fit TRBD1. J gave up 3 bases and V 8 bases, and 8 bases lay outside the gene matches. The V gene's germline CDR1 is SNHLY and CDR2 FYNNEI. CDR3 length: 15 amino acids. This chain's CDR3 is CASLRGDRGEETQYF. The CDR3 DNA reads TGTGCCAGCCTTCGGGGGGACAGGGGGGAAGAGACCCAGTACTTC.

The chain carries TRBV27 and TRBJ1-2, with 7 bases lining up with TRBD1. This CDR3 comprises 14 residues. Trimming cost V 0 bases and J 5 bases; bases outside gene matches: 3. CDR1 and CDR2 from the germline V gene are MNHEY and SMNVEV (reference sequence). This chain's CDR3 is CASSLSGGGYGYTF. Written as DNA, the CDR3 is TGTGCCAGCAGTTTATCAGGGGGCGGATATGGCTACACCTTC.

The V gene is TRBV27, the J gene TRBJ1-5, with D possibly TRBD1 on 6 matching bases. V was shortened by 4 bases and J by 1 base, with 11 bases between the two germline ends. Germline CDR1 is MNHEY and CDR2 is SMNVEV (reference sequence). The CDR3 spans 15 residues. CDR3 sequence: CASSSGTRSNQPQHF. CDR3 in DNA: TGTGCCAGCAGTTCCGGGACAAGAAGCAATCAGCCCCAGCATTTT.

The chain uses TRBV25-1 and TRBJ2-1; 7 bases line up with TRBD2. Trimming cost V 1 base and J 3 bases; bases outside gene matches: 0. This CDR3 region has 14 residues. The germline CDR1 and CDR2 sequences are MGHDK and SYGVNS. The CDR3 spells CASSESSGYNEQFF. CDR3 DNA: TGTGCCAGCAGTGAATCTAGCGGCTACAATGAGCAGTTCTTC.

This chain joins TRBV7-9 and TRBJ2-1, with 11 positions matching TRBD2. Germline V lookup: CDR1 SEHNR, CDR2 FQNEAQ (reference sequence). V lost 5 bases and J lost 0; bases outside the gene matches: 6. The CDR3 spans 17 residues. The CDR3 DNA is TGTGCCAGCAGCCAACTAGCGGGAGACCTCTCCTACAATGAGCAGTTCTTC. Translating gives CASSQLAGDLSYNEQFF.

J is TRBJ2-1 and V is TRBV29-1; D uncertain. CDR1 is SQVTM and CDR2 is ANQGSEA in the germline V gene. The CDR3 totals 15 residues. The ends were cut back, 0 bases at V and 5 bases at J, with 14 bases in the middle. The CDR3 region is CSVEDPRRSDNEQFF. The DNA of the CDR3 is TGCAGCGTTGAAGATCCCCGTCGGTCGGACAATGAGCAGTTCTTC.

The chain couples TRBV30 to TRBJ2-2, with D possibly TRBD2 on 5 matching bases. Trimming left V 4 bases short and J 7 bases short, with 10 bases between. Germline loops: CDR1 GTSNPN, CDR2 SVGIG (reference sequence). This CDR3 has 12 amino acids. DNA of the CDR3: TGTGCCTGGAAGCCTAGCCTCGGGGAGCTGTTTTTT. Translating gives CAWKPSLGELFF.

J is TRBJ1-5 and V is TRBV2; D remains ambiguous. In germline, CDR1 is SNHLY, CDR2 FYNNEI. There are 15 residues in the CDR3. Trimming took 7 bases from V and 0 from J, leaving 13 bases between them. CDR3 in amino acids: CASTGGQISNQPQHF. As DNA, the CDR3 is TGTGCCAGCACCGGTGGGCAGATTAGCAATCAGCCCCAGCATTTT.

The V gene is TRBV4-3, the J gene TRBJ1-4; 8 positions agree with TRBD1. Germline trimming cut 0 bases from V and 7 bases from J; bases unmatched to any gene: 4. In germline, CDR1 is LGHNA, CDR2 YSLEER. The CDR3 has 15 residues. This CDR3 is CASSQDGQGGEKLFF. CDR3 coding DNA: TGCGCCAGCAGCCAAGACGGACAGGGAGGTGAAAAACTGTTTTTT.

CDR3 sequence: CATRGQLGGTYEQYF. In DNA, the CDR3 is TGTGCCACCAGAGGACAGCTCGGAGGAACCTACGAGCAGTACTTC. The rearrangement links TRBV15 to TRBJ2-7, with D perhaps TRBD1 (6 bases). Trimming stripped 6 bases from V and 2 bases from J, with 17 bases between. The CDR3 covers 15 residues. Germline assignment: CDR1 LNHNV and CDR2 YYDKDF (reference sequence).